A selection of T cell receptor beta chains follows, all from one sample in a study of control samples from healthy donors and cancer patients. TCRdb's copy holds only in-frame clones and misses some; the assay was immunoSEQ multiplex PCR. This table has around 130,000 clones, more than 75% appearing once. What was sequenced was blood. These receptors were collected from a man younger than 40 in good health. Both conserved end residues are part of each CDR3. Fields, in order: D gene, CDR3 length, V gene, clone size, J gene, CDR3 protein, CDR3 DNA. A D gene is named only where the DNA matches it firmly. Clone sizes are given selectively: once, few, many, or a class where the clone is expanded.

D gene: .; CDR3 length: 13; V gene: TRBV7-9; clone size: .; J gene: TRBJ2-5; CDR3 protein: CASSLVERETQYF; CDR3 DNA: TGTGCCAGCAGCTTAGTGGAGCGAGAGACCCAGTACTTC
D gene: .; CDR3 length: 15; V gene: TRBV6-5; clone size: .; J gene: TRBJ2-2; CDR3 protein: CASSATGPGTGELFF; CDR3 DNA: TGTGCCAGCAGCGCTACAGGGCCGGGCACCGGGGAGCTGTTTTTT
D gene: .; CDR3 length: 13; V gene: TRBV29-1; clone size: .; J gene: TRBJ1-5; CDR3 protein: CSVALGVNQPQHF; CDR3 DNA: TGCAGCGTTGCTCTGGGGGTCAATCAGCCCCAGCATTTT
D gene: .; CDR3 length: 15; V gene: TRBV6-5; clone size: .; J gene: TRBJ2-2; CDR3 protein: CASSYSTVNTGELFF; CDR3 DNA: TGTGCCAGCAGTTACTCGACAGTGAACACCGGGGAGCTGTTTTTT
D gene: .; CDR3 length: 15; V gene: TRBV7-3; clone size: .; J gene: TRBJ1-5; CDR3 protein: CASSLQKISNQPQHF; CDR3 DNA: TGTGCCAGCAGCTTACAAAAGATTAGCAATCAGCCCCAGCATTTT
D gene: .; CDR3 length: 14; V gene: TRBV27; clone size: .; J gene: TRBJ2-2; CDR3 protein: CASSFNAVAGELFF; CDR3 DNA: TGTGCCAGCAGTTTTAATGCTGTTGCCGGGGAGCTGTTTTTT
D gene: .; CDR3 length: 16; V gene: TRBV7-3; clone size: .; J gene: TRBJ1-6; CDR3 protein: CASSLIAGVGNSPLHF; CDR3 DNA: TGTGCCAGCAGCTTAATCGCGGGGGTGGGTAATTCACCCCTCCACTTT
D gene: .; CDR3 length: 12; V gene: TRBV3-1/TRBV3-2; clone size: .; J gene: TRBJ1-2; CDR3 protein: CASSHGKGGYTF; CDR3 DNA: TGTGCCAGCAGCCATGGCAAGGGAGGCTACACCTTC
D gene: .; CDR3 length: 13; V gene: TRBV29-1; clone size: few; J gene: TRBJ1-5; CDR3 protein: CSVSGGEGQPQHF; CDR3 DNA: TGCAGCGTCTCGGGGGGGGAAGGTCAGCCCCAGCATTTT
D gene: TRBD1; CDR3 length: 11; V gene: TRBV30; clone size: .; J gene: TRBJ1-1; CDR3 protein: CAWSAQGDAFF; CDR3 DNA: TGTGCCTGGAGCGCACAGGGGGATGCTTTCTTT
D gene: .; CDR3 length: 15; V gene: TRBV7-2; clone size: .; J gene: TRBJ1-5; CDR3 protein: CASRLSGPGWDAQHF; CDR3 DNA: TGTGCCAGCAGACTTAGTGGGCCAGGGTGGGACGCCCAGCATTTT
D gene: .; CDR3 length: 17; V gene: TRBV7-6; clone size: .; J gene: TRBJ1-4; CDR3 protein: CASSLGMSRGDYEKLFF; CDR3 DNA: TGTGCCAGCAGCTTAGGGATGAGTCGGGGTGACTATGAAAAACTGTTTTTT
D gene: .; CDR3 length: 14; V gene: TRBV18; clone size: .; J gene: TRBJ1-2; CDR3 protein: CASSLERGNYGYTF; CDR3 DNA: TGTGCCAGCTCCCTCGAGCGGGGGAACTATGGCTACACCTTC
D gene: .; CDR3 length: 15; V gene: TRBV15; clone size: .; J gene: TRBJ1-1; CDR3 protein: CATSREGAENTEAFF; CDR3 DNA: TGTGCCACCAGCAGAGAGGGGGCGGAGAACACTGAAGCTTTCTTT
D gene: .; CDR3 length: 14; V gene: TRBV6-1; clone size: .; J gene: TRBJ1-6; CDR3 protein: CASSELVRDSPLHF; CDR3 DNA: TGTGCCAGCAGTGAACTAGTCAGGGACTCACCCCTCCACTTT
D gene: TRBD1; CDR3 length: 15; V gene: TRBV10-3; clone size: .; J gene: TRBJ1-5; CDR3 protein: CAISERDSSNQPQHF; CDR3 DNA: TGTGCCATCAGTGAACGGGACAGTTCTAATCAGCCCCAGCATTTT
D gene: TRBD2; CDR3 length: 14; V gene: TRBV2; clone size: once; J gene: TRBJ2-5; CDR3 protein: CASKDSGGWLTQYF; CDR3 DNA: TGTGCCAGCAAGGATAGCGGGGGGTGGCTGACCCAGTACTTC